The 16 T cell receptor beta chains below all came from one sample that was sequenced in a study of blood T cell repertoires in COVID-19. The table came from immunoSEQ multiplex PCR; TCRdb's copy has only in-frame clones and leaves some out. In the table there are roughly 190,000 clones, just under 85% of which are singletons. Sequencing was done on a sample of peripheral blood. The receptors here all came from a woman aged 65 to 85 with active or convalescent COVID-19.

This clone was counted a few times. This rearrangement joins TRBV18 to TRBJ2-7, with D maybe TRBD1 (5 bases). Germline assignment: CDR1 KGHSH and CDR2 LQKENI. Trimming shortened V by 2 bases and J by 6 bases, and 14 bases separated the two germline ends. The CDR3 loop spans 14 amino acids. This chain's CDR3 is CASSPEQGVGEQYF. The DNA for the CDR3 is TGTGCCAGCTCACCAGAACAAGGGGTCGGCGAGCAGTACTTC.

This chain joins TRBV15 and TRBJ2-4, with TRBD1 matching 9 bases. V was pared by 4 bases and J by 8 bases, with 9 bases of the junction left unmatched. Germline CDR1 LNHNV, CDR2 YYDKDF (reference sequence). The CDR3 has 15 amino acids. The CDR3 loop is CATSKELGQGHIQYF. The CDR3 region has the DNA TGTGCCACCAGCAAAGAGTTGGGACAGGGACACATTCAGTACTTC.

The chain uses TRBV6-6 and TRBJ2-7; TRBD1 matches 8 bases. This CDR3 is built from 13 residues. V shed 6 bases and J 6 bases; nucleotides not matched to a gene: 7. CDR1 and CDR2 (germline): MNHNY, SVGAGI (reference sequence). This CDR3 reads CASRVLTGAEQYF. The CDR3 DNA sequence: TGTGCCAGCAGAGTTTTGACAGGGGCCGAGCAGTACTTC.

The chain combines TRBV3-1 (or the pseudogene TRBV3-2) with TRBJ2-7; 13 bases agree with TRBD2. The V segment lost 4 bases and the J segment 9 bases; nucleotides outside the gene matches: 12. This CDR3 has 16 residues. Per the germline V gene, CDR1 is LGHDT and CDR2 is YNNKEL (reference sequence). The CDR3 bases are TGTGCCAGCAGCCCCGAACTCCGGACTAGCGGGAGACGGCAGTACTTC. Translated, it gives CASSPELRTSGRRQYF.

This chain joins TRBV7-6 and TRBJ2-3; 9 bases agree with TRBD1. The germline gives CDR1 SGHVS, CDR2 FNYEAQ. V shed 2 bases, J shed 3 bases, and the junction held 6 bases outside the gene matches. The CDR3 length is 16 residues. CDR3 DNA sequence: TGTGCCAGCAGCTTACTCCCGGGACAGGGAACAGATACGCAGTATTTT. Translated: CASSLLPGQGTDTQYF.

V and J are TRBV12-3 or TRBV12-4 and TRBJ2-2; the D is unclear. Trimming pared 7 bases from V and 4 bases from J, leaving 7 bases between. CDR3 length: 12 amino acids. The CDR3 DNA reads TGTGCCAGCAACCGACTCACCGGGGAGCTGTTTTTT. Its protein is CASNRLTGELFF.

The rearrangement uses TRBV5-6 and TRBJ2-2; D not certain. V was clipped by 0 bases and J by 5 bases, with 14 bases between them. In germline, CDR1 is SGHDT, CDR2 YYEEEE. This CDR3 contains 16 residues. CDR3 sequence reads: CASSLAPGMGTGELFF. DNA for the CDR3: TGTGCCAGCAGCTTGGCTCCAGGCATGGGTACCGGGGAGCTGTTTTTT.

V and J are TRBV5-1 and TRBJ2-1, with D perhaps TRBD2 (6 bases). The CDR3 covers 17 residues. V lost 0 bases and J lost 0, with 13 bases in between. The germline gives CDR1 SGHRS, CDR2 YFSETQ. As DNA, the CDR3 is TGCGCCAGCAGCTTGGCCCGGGGGTCTAGCTCCTACAATGAGCAGTTCTTC. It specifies CASSLARGSSSYNEQFF.

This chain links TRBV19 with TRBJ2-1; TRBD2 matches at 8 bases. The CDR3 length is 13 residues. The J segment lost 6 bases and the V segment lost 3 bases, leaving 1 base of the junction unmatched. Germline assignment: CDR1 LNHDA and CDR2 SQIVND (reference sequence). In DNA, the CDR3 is TGTGCCAGTAGTATCCGGGAGGGCAATGAGCAGTTCTTC. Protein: CASSIREGNEQFF.

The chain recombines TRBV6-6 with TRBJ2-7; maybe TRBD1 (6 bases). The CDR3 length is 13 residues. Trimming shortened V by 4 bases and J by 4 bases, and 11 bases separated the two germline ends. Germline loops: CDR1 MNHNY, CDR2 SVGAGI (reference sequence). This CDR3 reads CASSFQGSYEQYF. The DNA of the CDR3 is TGTGCCAGCAGTTTCCAGGGGTCTTACGAGCAGTACTTC.

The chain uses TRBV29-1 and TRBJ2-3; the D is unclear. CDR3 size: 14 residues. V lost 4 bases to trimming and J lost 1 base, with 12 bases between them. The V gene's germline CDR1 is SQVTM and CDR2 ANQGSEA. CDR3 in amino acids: CSVALQLGTDTQYF. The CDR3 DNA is TGCAGCGTTGCCTTACAATTGGGCACAGATACGCAGTATTTT.

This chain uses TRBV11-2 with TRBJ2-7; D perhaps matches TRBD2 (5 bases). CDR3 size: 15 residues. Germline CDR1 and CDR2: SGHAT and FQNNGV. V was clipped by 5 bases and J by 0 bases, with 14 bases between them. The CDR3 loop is CASSLSASSSYEQYF. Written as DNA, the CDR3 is TGTGCCAGCAGCCTTAGCGCGTCCAGCTCCTACGAGCAGTACTTC.

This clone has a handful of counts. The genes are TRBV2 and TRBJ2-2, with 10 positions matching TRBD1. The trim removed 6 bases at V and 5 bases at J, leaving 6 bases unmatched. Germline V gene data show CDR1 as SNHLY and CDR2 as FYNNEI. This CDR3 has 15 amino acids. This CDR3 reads CASSNGQGETGELFF. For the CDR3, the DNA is TGTGCCAGCAGCAATGGACAGGGGGAAACCGGGGAGCTGTTTTTT.

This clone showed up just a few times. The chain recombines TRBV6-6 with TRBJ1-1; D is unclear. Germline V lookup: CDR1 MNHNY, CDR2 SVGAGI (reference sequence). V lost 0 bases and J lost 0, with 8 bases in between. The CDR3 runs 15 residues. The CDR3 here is CASSYSPGLNTEAFF. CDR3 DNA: TGTGCCAGCAGTTACTCTCCAGGATTGAACACTGAAGCTTTCTTT.

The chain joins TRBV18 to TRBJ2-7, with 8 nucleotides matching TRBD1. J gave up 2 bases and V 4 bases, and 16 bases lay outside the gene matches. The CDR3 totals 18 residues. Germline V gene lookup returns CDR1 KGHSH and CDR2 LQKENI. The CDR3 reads CASSLRQGQVEGPYEQYF. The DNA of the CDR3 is TGTGCCAGCTCACTCAGACAGGGACAGGTAGAGGGGCCCTACGAGCAGTACTTC.

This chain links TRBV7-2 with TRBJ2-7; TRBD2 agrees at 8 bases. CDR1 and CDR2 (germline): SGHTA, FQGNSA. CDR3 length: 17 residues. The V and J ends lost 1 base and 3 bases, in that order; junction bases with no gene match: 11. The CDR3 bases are TGTGCCAGCAGCTTAGAGGGGGGGCTAGCGGGCATCTACGAGCAGTACTTC. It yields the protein CASSLEGGLAGIYEQYF.